This T cell receptor (beta chain) was found in a study of CD4 and CD8 cells across lung adenocarcinoma regions. One entry per CDR3 protein, called by TCRdb with MiXCR from the PCR reads. The sample has fewer than 20,000 distinct CDR3 sequences, roughly half seen once. CDR3 length equals 14 residues. Germline CDR1 is MNHNS and CDR2 is SASEGT. V lost 5 bases and J lost 5; bases outside the gene matches: 5. Input material: CD8+ T cells from the center of a lung tumor. The origin of this receptor is a female donor with lung adenocarcinoma. The CD4 and CD8 labels of this study may be unreliable. The J gene is TRBJ2-1, the V gene TRBV6-1; 8 bases are a match to TRBD2. The CDR3 sequence: CASSSGGANNEQFF. The CDR3 nucleotides read TGTGCCAGCAGTAGCGGGGGAGCCAACAATGAGCAGTTCTTC.